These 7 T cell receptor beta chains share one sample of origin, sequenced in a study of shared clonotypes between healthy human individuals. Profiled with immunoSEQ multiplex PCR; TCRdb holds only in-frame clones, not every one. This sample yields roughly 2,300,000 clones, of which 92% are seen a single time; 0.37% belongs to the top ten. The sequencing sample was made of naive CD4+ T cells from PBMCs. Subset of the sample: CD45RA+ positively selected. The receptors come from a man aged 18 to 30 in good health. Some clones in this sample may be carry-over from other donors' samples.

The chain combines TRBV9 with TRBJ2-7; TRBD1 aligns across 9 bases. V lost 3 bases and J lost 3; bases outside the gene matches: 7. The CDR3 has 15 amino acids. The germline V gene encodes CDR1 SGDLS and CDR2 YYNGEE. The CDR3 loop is CASSAHPGQGYEQYF. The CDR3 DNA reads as TGTGCCAGCAGCGCCCACCCGGGACAGGGCTACGAGCAGTACTTC.

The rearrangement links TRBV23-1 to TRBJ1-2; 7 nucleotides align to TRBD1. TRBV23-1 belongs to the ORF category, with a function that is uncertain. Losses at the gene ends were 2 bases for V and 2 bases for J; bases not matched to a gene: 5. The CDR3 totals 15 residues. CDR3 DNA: TGCGCCAGCAGTCAACCCCCGACAGGGAACTATGGCTACACCTTC. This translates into CASSQPPTGNYGYTF.

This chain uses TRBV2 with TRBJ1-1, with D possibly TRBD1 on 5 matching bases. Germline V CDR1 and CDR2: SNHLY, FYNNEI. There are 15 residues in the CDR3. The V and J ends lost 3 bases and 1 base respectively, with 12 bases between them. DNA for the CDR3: TGTGCCAGCAGTGACGGGGACCGCCCGAACACTGAAGCTTTCTTT. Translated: CASSDGDRPNTEAFF.

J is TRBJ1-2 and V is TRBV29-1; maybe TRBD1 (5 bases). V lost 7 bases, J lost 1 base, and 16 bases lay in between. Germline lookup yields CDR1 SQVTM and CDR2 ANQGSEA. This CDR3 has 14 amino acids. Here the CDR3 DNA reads TGCAGCGCCCTTCTGGGACCTTATAACTATGGCTACACCTTC. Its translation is CSALLGPYNYGYTF.

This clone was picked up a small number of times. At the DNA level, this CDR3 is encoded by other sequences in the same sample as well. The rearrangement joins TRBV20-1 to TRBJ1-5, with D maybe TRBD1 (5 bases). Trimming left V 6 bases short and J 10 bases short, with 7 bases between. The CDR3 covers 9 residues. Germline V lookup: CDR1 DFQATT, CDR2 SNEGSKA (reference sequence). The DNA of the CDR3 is TGCAGTGCCGGGGGTCCCCAGCATTTT. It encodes CSAGGPQHF.

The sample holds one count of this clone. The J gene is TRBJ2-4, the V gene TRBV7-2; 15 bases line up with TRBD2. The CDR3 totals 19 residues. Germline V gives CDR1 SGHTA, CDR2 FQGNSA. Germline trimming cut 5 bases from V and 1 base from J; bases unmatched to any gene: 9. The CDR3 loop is CASSPGLAGGSLAKNIQYF. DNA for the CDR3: TGTGCCAGCAGCCCAGGACTAGCGGGAGGGAGTTTGGCCAAAAACATTCAGTACTTC.

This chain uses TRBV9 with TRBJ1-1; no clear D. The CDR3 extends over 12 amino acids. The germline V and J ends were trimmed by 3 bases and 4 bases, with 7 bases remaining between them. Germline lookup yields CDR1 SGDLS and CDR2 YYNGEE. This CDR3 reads CASSADGTEAFF. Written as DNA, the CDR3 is TGTGCCAGCAGCGCCGACGGCACTGAAGCTTTCTTT.